The clone carrying this T cell receptor (beta chain) turned up a few times. This entry comes from a study of T-cell reconstitution after alpha-beta-depleted transplantation in children. The V gene lost 4 bases and the J gene lost 3 bases, with 11 bases spanning the gap. The CDR3 runs to 13 residues. The germline gives CDR1 SQVTM, CDR2 ANQGSEA. Unique molecular identifiers were built into the TCRbeta library. In TCRdb, the PCR reads were re-called with MiXCR into one record per CDR3 protein. The sample consists of over 400,000 distinct CDR3 sequences, under 15% of them appearing once. Sequenced here: PBMCs from the stem cell graft donor, sampled from the stem cell graft. This TCR was recovered from a human donor who donated a stem cell graft to a child with combined immunodeficiency. The V call is TRBV29-1, the J call TRBJ2-3; D gene unclear. The CDR3 DNA follows: TGCAGCGTTGGACTTCTCGGGACAGATACGCAGTATTTT. Its protein is CSVGLLGTDTQYF.